The 12 T cell receptor beta chains reported below all come from one sample, sequenced in a study of control samples from healthy donors and cancer patients. Only in-frame clones appear in the TCRdb table, and some are missing; sequencing was by immunoSEQ multiplex PCR. The table includes about 170,000 clones, around 90% detected once. Material: blood. These receptors all come from a woman in her thirties in good health.

This clone appeared a few times. This sample also contains other DNA sequences that code for the same CDR3. The chain carries TRBV19 and TRBJ2-1; D is undetermined. CDR1 is LNHDA, CDR2 SQIVND, per germline (reference sequence). Trimming took off 4 bases at V and 4 bases at J, with 11 bases between the two ends. The CDR3 spans 14 residues. The CDR3 protein is CASSTPDGYNEQFF. The CDR3 DNA follows: TGTGCCAGTAGTACCCCAGACGGATACAATGAGCAGTTCTTC.

V gene TRBV2 combines with J gene TRBJ2-2, with 7 bases aligning to TRBD2. Germline CDR1 is SNHLY and CDR2 is FYNNEI. V dropped 9 bases and J dropped 3; count of bases not matched to a gene: 7. This CDR3 is 14 amino acids long. The CDR3 spells CARSTSDHTGELFF. CDR3 nucleotide sequence: TGTGCCAGAAGTACTAGCGATCACACCGGGGAGCTGTTTTTT.

The chain employs TRBV2 and TRBJ1-5; D not certain. From germline, CDR1 is SNHLY and CDR2 FYNNEI. This CDR3 region has 15 residues. V was trimmed by 1 base and J by 0 bases, leaving 7 bases between them. CDR3 nucleotides: TGTGCCAGCAGTGAAGGGCAACTTAGCAATCAGCCCCAGCATTTT. Residues: CASSEGQLSNQPQHF.

V usage is TRBV21-1 and J usage is TRBJ2-7; the table names TRBD2, a call not compared with the DNA. TRBV21-1 is reported as a pseudogene. The CDR3 is made up of 17 amino acids. CDR3 nucleotides: TGTGCCAGCAGCAGAGCAGGACTAGCGGGACTTTCCTACGAGCAGTACGTC. Amino acids: CASSRAGLAGLSYEQYV.

V usage is TRBV6-1 and J usage is TRBJ1-2; 10 bases align to TRBD1. J was trimmed by 4 bases and V by 3 bases; bases with no gene match: 8. Per the germline V gene, CDR1 is MNHNS and CDR2 is SASEGT. The CDR3 consists of 16 residues. CDR3 nucleotides: TGTGCCAGCAGTGAGGGACAGGGGACTCTTAGCTATGGCTACACCTTC. Residues: CASSEGQGTLSYGYTF.

This chain joins TRBV6-5 and TRBJ2-1, with TRBD2 matching over 9 bases. Germline values: CDR1 MNHEY, CDR2 SVGAGI. V shed 6 bases and J 8 bases; nucleotides not matched to a gene: 11. This CDR3 is 15 amino acids long. The DNA for the CDR3 is TGTGCCAGCAGGGTAGAAGCGGGGGGCGGCTATGAGCAGTTCTTC. Translation gives CASRVEAGGGYEQFF.

This clone was seen a handful of times. The chain links TRBV12-3 or TRBV12-4 to TRBJ2-5, with D perhaps TRBD1 (6 bases). The CDR3 length is 12 residues. With 5 bases removed from V and 7 bases from J, the gap between germline ends came to 11 bases. DNA for the CDR3: TGTGCCAGCAGTCCTCAGGACAGGACCCAGTACTTC. Translating gives CASSPQDRTQYF.

V and J are TRBV6-1 and TRBJ2-7, with D unclear. Germline CDR1 reads MNHNS; CDR2 reads SASEGT. The CDR3 sequence is 12 residues long. V gave up 3 bases and J gave up 6 bases, with 9 bases separating them. This CDR3 is CASSDQKGEQYV. DNA of the CDR3: TGTGCCAGCAGTGATCAAAAAGGCGAGCAGTACGTC.

The chain carries TRBV30 and TRBJ1-5; D gene ambiguous. Trimming pared 1 base from V and 3 bases from J, leaving 10 bases between. The CDR3 extends over 14 amino acids. Per germline, CDR1 GTSNPN and CDR2 SVGIG (reference sequence). The CDR3, as DNA: TGTGCCTGGAGTGGGTCGGGCCTCAATCAGCCCCAGCATTTT. Protein product: CAWSGSGLNQPQHF.

The sample holds one count of this clone. V is TRBV2 and J is TRBJ1-2; the match to TRBD1 covers 12 bases. Per the germline V gene, CDR1 is SNHLY and CDR2 is FYNNEI. V lost 6 bases, J lost 5 bases, and 7 bases stayed unmatched. The CDR3 has 15 amino acids. CDR3 coding DNA: TGTGCCAGCAGCTTCAAGGGACAGGGGGCATATGGCTACACCTTC. Its protein product is CASSFKGQGAYGYTF. Filled out from reference TRBV2 and TRBJ1-2, the complete variable domain reads EPEVTQTPSHQVTQMGQEVILRCVPISNHLYFYWYRQILGQKVEFLVSFYNNEISEKSEIFDDQFSVERPDGSNFTLKIRSTKLEDSAMYFCASSFKGQGAYGYTFGSGTRLTVV.

The chain is built from TRBV4-1 and TRBJ1-1; TRBD1 aligns across 7 bases. This CDR3 comprises 15 residues. Germline CDR1 and CDR2: MGHRA and YSYEKL. The V gene end was trimmed by 1 base and the J gene end by 1 base; junction bases not matched to a gene: 3. The CDR3 nucleotides read TGCGCCAGCAGCCAAGCGGACAGGTGGAACACTGAAGCTTTCTTT. This codes for CASSQADRWNTEAFF.

The genes are TRBV28 and TRBJ1-3; D remains ambiguous. CDR1 is MDHEN, CDR2 SYDVKM, per germline. The CDR3 consists of 15 residues. The V end lost 6 bases, the J end lost 0 bases, and 12 bases lay between the germline ends. CDR3 DNA: TGTGCCAGCAGGTTTGGCGGGAACTCTGGAAACACCATATATTTT. It is translated as CASRFGGNSGNTIYF.